The clone carrying this T cell receptor (beta chain) was counted many times. There were TCR beta CDR3 regions amplified from RNA transcripts. During a first-round RT-PCR of the TCR CDR3, the HTBI primer set was used. TCRdb reprocessed the multiplex PCR reads via MiXCR and lists one record per CDR3 protein. The sample holds 490,000 or so distinct CDR3 sequences, more than 15% seen once. V lost 4 bases, J lost 2 bases, and 14 bases lay in between. CDR1 and CDR2 from the germline V gene are SGHAT and FQDESV (reference sequence). There are 15 residues in the CDR3. These data are taken from a study of T cells in Graves' hyperthyroidism and ophthalmopathy.

The chain employs TRBV11-1 and TRBJ2-5, with D maybe TRBD1 (5 bases). The sample was blood. The sequence came from a woman under 40 with Graves' ophthalmopathy. The DNA of the CDR3 is TGTGCCAGCAGCTCCCTAAACAGGCCACAAGAGACCCAGTACTTC. This encodes CASSSLNRPQETQYF.